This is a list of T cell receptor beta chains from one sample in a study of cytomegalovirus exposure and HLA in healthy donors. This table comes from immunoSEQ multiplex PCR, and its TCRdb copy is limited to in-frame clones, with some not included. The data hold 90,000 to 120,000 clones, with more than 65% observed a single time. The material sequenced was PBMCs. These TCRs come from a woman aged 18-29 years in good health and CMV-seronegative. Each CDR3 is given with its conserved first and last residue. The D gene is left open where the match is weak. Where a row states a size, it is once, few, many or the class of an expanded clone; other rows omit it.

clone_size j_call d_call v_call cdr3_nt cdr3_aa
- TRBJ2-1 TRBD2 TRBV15 TGTGCCACCAGCAGACTAGCGGCCTCCTACAATGAGCAGTTCTTC CATSRLAASYNEQFF
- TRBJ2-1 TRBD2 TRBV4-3 TGCGCCAGCAGCCCGCGAGCTAGCGGGAGAAGGACCTACAATGAGCAGTTCTTC CASSPRASGRRTYNEQFF
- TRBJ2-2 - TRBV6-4 TGTGCCACCTCACCAGGGGGGTTGGACACCGGGGAGCTGTTTTTT CATSPGGLDTGELFF
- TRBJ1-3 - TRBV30 TGTGCCTGGAGTGTACGGGGGTCCGGAAACACCATATATTTT CAWSVRGSGNTIYF
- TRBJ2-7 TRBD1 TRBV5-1 TGCGCCAGCAGCCCGGCCGGGACAGGGCTCGACGAGCAGTACTTC CASSPAGTGLDEQYF
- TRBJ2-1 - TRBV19 TGTGCCAGTAGTATCTCCTGGAGCTCCTACAATGAGCAGTTCTTC CASSISWSSYNEQFF
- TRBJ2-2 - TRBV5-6 TGTGCCAGCAGCCGGACAGTTAACTTCGGGGAGCTGTTTTTT CASSRTVNFGELFF
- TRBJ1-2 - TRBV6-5 TGTGCCAGCAGTTATTTTGACAGCCCTCTTAGTGGCTACACCTTC CASSYFDSPLSGYTF
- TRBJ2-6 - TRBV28 TGTGCCAGCAGTTTGGCGGTTTCTGGGGCCAACGTCCTGACTTTC CASSLAVSGANVLTF
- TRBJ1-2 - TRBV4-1 TGCGCCAGCAGCCAAGAGGGGGTGATGGGGGGGCCCTATGGCTACACCTTC CASSQEGVMGGPYGYTF
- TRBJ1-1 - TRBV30 TGTGCCTGGAGTTCCGACTCGAGAAGAATTGCTTTCTTT CAWSSDSRRIAFF
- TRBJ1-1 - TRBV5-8 TGTGCCAGCAGCCACCGAACAATAAGAACAGTCAACACTGAAGCTTTCTTT CASSHRTIRTVNTEAFF
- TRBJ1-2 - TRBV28 TGTGCCAGCAGTTTGGGTCATAGCCGGCGGGACTCCTTC CASSLGHSRRDSF
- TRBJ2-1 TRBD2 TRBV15 TGTGCCACCAGCAGAGATTCGCCTAGCGGGAGGCCACAAGGCAATGAGCAGTTCTTC CATSRDSPSGRPQGNEQFF
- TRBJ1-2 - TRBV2 TGTGCCAGCAGTGATGCAGGCGAGGAGGTGGGCTACACCTTC CASSDAGEEVGYTF
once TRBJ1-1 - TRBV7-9 TGTGCCAGCAGCTTTGGCAGTTGGAACACTGAAGCTTTCTTT CASSFGSWNTEAFF
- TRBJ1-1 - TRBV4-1 TGCGCCAGCAGCCGGTTCGGGGGGCGCGGGAGGGACACTGAAGCTTTCTTT CASSRFGGRGRDTEAFF
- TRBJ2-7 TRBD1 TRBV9 TGTGCCAGCAGCGCGGGGACAGTCTCCTACGAGCAGTACTTC CASSAGTVSYEQYF
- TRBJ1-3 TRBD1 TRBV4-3 TGCGCCAGCAGCCGGGGGACAGGGGGCTCTACGAGCTCTGGAAACACCATATATTTT CASSRGTGGSTSSGNTIYF
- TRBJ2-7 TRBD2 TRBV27 TGTGCCAGCAGTTTGACTAGCGGGAGGGCCTACGAGCAGTACTTC CASSLTSGRAYEQYF
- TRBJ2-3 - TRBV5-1 TGCGCCAGCAGCTTGGGCGGACTCACAGATACGCAGTATTTT CASSLGGLTDTQYF
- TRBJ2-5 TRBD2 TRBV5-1 TGCGCCAGCAGCGCTCCGGGACTAGCGGGTCAAGAGACCCAGTACTTC CASSAPGLAGQETQYF
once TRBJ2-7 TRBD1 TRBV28 TGTGCCAGTTTAGGCCCGGGACAGGGGATCCACGAGCAGTACTTC CASLGPGQGIHEQYF
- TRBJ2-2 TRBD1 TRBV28 TGTGCCGGCACCTTTCCCTCAGGGGGCCCCGGGGAGCTGTTTTTT CAGTFPSGGPGELFF
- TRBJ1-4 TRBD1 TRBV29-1 TGCAGCGTCCAGGGGGTTAATGAAAAACTGTTTTTT CSVQGVNEKLFF
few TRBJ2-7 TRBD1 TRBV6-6 TGTGCCAGCAGTTACGCACAGGGGTACGAGCAGTACTTC CASSYAQGYEQYF
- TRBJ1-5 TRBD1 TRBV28 TGTGCCAGCAGTCCGAGGACAGGGGGTAGCAATCAGCCCCAGCATTTT CASSPRTGGSNQPQHF
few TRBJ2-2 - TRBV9 TGTGCCAGCAGCGTAGACGCCAGCGGAGGGAACACCGGGGAGCTGTTTTTT CASSVDASGGNTGELFF
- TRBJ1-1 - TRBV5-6 TGTGCCAGCAGCTTGGCAGGACACTCCCTGGCGAACACTGAAGCTTTCTTT CASSLAGHSLANTEAFF
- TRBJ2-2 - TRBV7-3 TGTGCCAGCAGCCCGCTGGGGCCCGGGGAGCTGTTTTTT CASSPLGPGELFF
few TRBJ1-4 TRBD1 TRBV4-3 TGCGCCAGCAGCCAAGACTTTACGCAGGGGGCTGTGAGAAAACTGTTTTTT CASSQDFTQGAVRKLFF
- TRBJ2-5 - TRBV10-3 TGTGCCATCTCACGGGCGCGACAGCTTCAGTACTTC CAISRARQLQYF
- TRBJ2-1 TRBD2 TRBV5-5 TGTGCCAGCAGCCCTCGTTTAGCGGGGCTCAACAATGAGCAGTTCTTC CASSPRLAGLNNEQFF
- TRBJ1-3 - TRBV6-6 TGTGCCAGCAGTTACTCGGTGAACAGCCTAGGAAACACCATATATTTT CASSYSVNSLGNTIYF
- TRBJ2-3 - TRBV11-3 TGTGCCAGCAGCTTCCACACAGATACGCAGTATTTT CASSFHTDTQYF
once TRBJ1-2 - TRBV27 TGTGCCAGCAGTTCACGTCAGGGAGGAGATGGCTACACCTTC CASSSRQGGDGYTF
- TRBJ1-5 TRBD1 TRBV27 TGTGCCAGCAGTTCAACGACAGGGGTTCAGCCCCAGCATTTT CASSSTTGVQPQHF
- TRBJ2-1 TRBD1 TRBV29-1 TGCAGCGTTGCTCCTTTGGAAAGGGACAGGGGCAATGAGCAGTTCTTC CSVAPLERDRGNEQFF
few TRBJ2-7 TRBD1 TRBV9 TGTGCCAGCAGCGTCCGGGACAGGGACTACGAGCAGTACTTC CASSVRDRDYEQYF
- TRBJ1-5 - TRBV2 TGTGCCAGCAGTGAAATGGGGGCACGGGTCCGCCAGCCCCAGCATTTT CASSEMGARVRQPQHF
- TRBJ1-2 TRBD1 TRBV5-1 TGCGCCAGCAGCTCGGGGGAACAGGGGAATGGCTACACCTTC CASSSGEQGNGYTF
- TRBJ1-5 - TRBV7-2 TGTGCCAGCAGCTTAGGGCAGGGTTATCAGCCCCAGCATTTT CASSLGQGYQPQHF
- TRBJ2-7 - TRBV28 TGTGCCAGCAACTCGAGAGCCACAGACTACGAGCAGTACTTC CASNSRATDYEQYF
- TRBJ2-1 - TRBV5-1 TGCGCCAGCAGCTTGGCCGGGGGGCTGGCCTACAATGAGCAGTTCTTC CASSLAGGLAYNEQFF
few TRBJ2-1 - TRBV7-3 TGTGCCAGCAGCCCAGACCCTAGATCCAATGAGCAGTTCTTC CASSPDPRSNEQFF
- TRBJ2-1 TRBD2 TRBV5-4 TGTGCCAGCAGCTTGGGCGGGGGTCCCGTTAATGAGCAGTTCTTC CASSLGGGPVNEQFF
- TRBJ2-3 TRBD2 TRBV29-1 TGCAGCGTTGAGGGACTAGCGGATTACACAGATACGCAGTATTTT CSVEGLADYTDTQYF
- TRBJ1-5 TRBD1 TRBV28 TGTGCCAGCAGCGAAGCAGGGGGTGGGGATCAGCCCCAGCATTTT CASSEAGGGDQPQHF
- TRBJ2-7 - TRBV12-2 TGTGCAAGTCGCTTCGCAGGGCCTTCCTACGAGCAGTACTTC CASRFAGPSYEQYF
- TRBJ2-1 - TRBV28 TGTGCCAGCAGTTTTCCTAGGGAGACAGGAAGCTCCTACAATGAGCAGTTCTTC CASSFPRETGSSYNEQFF
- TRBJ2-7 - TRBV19 TGTGCCAGTAGTATTACAAGATCCTACGAGCAGTACTTC CASSITRSYEQYF
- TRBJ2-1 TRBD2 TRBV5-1 TGCGCCAGCAGCCTAGGGACTAGCGGGAACAATGAGCAGTTCTTC CASSLGTSGNNEQFF
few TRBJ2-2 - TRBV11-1 TGTGCCAGCAGCTCTGTAGTGGCCGGGGAGCTGTTTTTT CASSSVVAGELFF
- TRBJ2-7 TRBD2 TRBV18 TGTGCCAGCTCCCGTCCGGGAGGGCCTACCAACGAGCAGTACTTC CASSRPGGPTNEQYF